This T cell receptor beta chain was captured by sequencing in a study of T cells after posttransplantation cyclophosphamide. Regarding the study as a whole: Recipient CMV seropositivity and CMV reactivation strongly tracked TRB clonality. TRB overlap between skin or GI tissue T cells and blood was limited. Donor-recipient repertoire similarity was low at 1-2 months, rising over year one.

Treatment was busulfan-fludarabine conditioning, a marrow graft, and cyclophosphamide on days +3 and +4. TCRdb keeps only in-frame clones here, not all; method: immunoSEQ multiplex PCR. The specimen has about 2,900 clones, none found just once. Germline V CDR1 and CDR2: SGHTA, FQGNSA. The V and J ends lost 5 bases and 1 base, in that order; junction bases with no gene match: 9. The CDR3 is made up of 17 amino acids. This clone was picked up many times. What it recognizes is unknown. Sequences were derived from PBMCs, sampled after allogeneic stem cell transplant with posttransplant cyclophosphamide. The chain couples TRBV7-2 to TRBJ2-5, with 11 bases matching TRBD2. This TCR was recovered from a female patient in her fifties or sixties who received an allogeneic stem cell transplant from a related donor, was CMV-positive, and had no GVHD. Part of the T cells may come from the graft donor. CDR3 residues: CASSVGLAGGAQETQYF. The CDR3 DNA follows: TGTGCCAGCAGCGTGGGTCTAGCGGGAGGCGCCCAAGAGACCCAGTACTTC.